The following is a T cell receptor (beta chain) sequence with its context. Its antigen remains unidentified. This specimen belongs to a study of regulatory T cells in long-lasting Graves disease. Study background: The study enrolled newly diagnosed Graves' patients on antithyroid drugs under 3 months. Study-wide findings and caveats: Favored usage of TRBV28, TRBJ1-2 and TRBJ2-5 was recorded in persistent disease.

TCR beta libraries were built with iRepertoire HTBI primers and Arm-PCR of CDR3 regions. Each CDR3 protein is one row after TCRdb ran MiXCR on the multiplex PCR reads. The sample holds 400,000 to 650,000 distinct CDR3 sequences, 15% to 20% seen once. Documented time point: newly diagnosed GD, antithyroid drugs for less than 3 months. RNA from PBMCs was the source of the TCR library. The V gene's germline CDR1 is LGHDT and CDR2 YNNKEL (reference sequence). This CDR3 has 13 residues. V was trimmed by 1 base and J by 4 bases, leaving 7 bases between them. In addition, the sample was reused for a study of T cells in Graves' hyperthyroidism and ophthalmopathy. Per that study: The study excluded patients with uncontrolled infection, other autoimmune disease, pregnancy or lactation. With the HTBI primer set, the TCR CDR3 went through a first round of RT-PCR.

The rearrangement uses TRBV3-1 and TRBJ1-1, with D unclear. The starting material was peripheral blood mononuclear cells (PBMCs), obtained at new diagnosis, from a patient treated with antithyroid drugs. This clonotype was sampled from a middle-aged woman with Graves disease. CDR3 nucleotides: TGTGCCAGCAGCCAAGCTTTCGGCACTGAAGCTTTCTTT. It specifies CASSQAFGTEAFF. Supplemented by reference TRBV3-1 and TRBJ1-1, the full variable domain reads DTAVSQTPKYLVTQMGNDKSIKCEQNLGHDTMYWYKQDSKKFLKIMFSYNNKELIINETVPNRFSPKSPDKAHLNLHINSLELGDSAVYFCASSQAFGTEAFFGQGTRLTVV.